What follows is one T cell receptor (beta chain) and its context. Its specificity is not known. Method: immunoSEQ multiplex PCR; TCRdb's copy keeps in-frame clones and lacks some. The sample comprises more than 75,000 clones, nearly 90% of which are singletons, and more than 1.5% rests with the top ten. The germline CDR1 and CDR2 sequences are LGHNA and YNFKEQ. The CDR3 sequence is 16 residues long. With 1 base removed from V and 0 bases from J, the gap between germline ends came to 11 bases. The sample originates from a study of T cell responses to AZD1222 COVID-19 vaccine. Findings and limits, study-wide: It should be noted that donors were predominantly white British and more often female, and clonal diversity was possibly underestimated. The study reported that nearly half of spike-specific TCRs target unmutated variant regions. Just a handful of AZD1222 recipients were seropositive at baseline. Vaccine-related CD4 TCRs covered spike, predominating at 160-218 and 743-854.

The chain is built from TRBV4-2 and TRBJ2-3; possible D gene TRBD1, 6 bases. This clonotype originated in an adult in good health. Material: peripheral blood, obtained on day 0 of AZD1222 vaccination. This chain's CDR3 is CASSQGGRGSTDTQYF. The CDR3 bases are TGTGCCAGCAGCCAAGGGGGCAGGGGTAGCACAGATACGCAGTATTTT.